These 12 T cell receptor beta chains share one sample of origin, sequenced in a study of PD-1 blockade in classical Hodgkin lymphoma. Every patient relapsed after autologous stem cell transplantation, and brentuximab vedotin exposure varied. Libraries were prepared by immunoSEQ multiplex PCR; TCRdb keeps only in-frame clonotypes and omits some of them. The sample holds some 30,000 clones, more than 60% seen once. The source material was peripheral blood mononuclear cells (PBMCs), sampled before the second cycle of nivolumab. The receptors shown here come from a human donor with classical Hodgkin lymphoma.

J is TRBJ1-1 and V is TRBV6-4; 7 bases fit TRBD1. After removal of 6 bases from V and 5 bases from J, the junction contained 6 bases not matched to a gene. The germline CDR1 and CDR2 sequences are MRHNA and SNTAGT. The CDR3 length is 13 residues. This CDR3 reads CASRGQPGTEAFF. The CDR3 DNA follows: TGTGCCAGCAGGGGACAGCCTGGAACTGAAGCTTTCTTT.

This clone was detected only a few times. The CDR3 nucleotides read TGTGCCAGCCATTACGAAGGGGTATTTAGTGAAAAACTGTTTTTT. Translating gives CASHYEGVFSEKLFF. The chain has TRBV2 and TRBJ1-4, with D possibly being TRBD1 (5 bases). There are 15 residues in the CDR3. V lost 8 bases, J lost 7 bases, and 20 bases lay in between. Germline CDR1 SNHLY, CDR2 FYNNEI. Full variable domain (missing parts from reference TRBV2 and TRBJ1-4): EPEVTQTPSHQVTQMGQEVILRCVPISNHLYFYWYRQILGQKVEFLVSFYNNEISEKSEIFDDQFSVERPDGSNFTLKIRSTKLEDSAMYFCASHYEGVFSEKLFFGSGTQLSVL.

For the CDR3, the DNA is TGTGCCAGTAGTATCGGTCTAGCGGGGAGATTAAACATTCAGTACTTC. As protein: CASSIGLAGRLNIQYF. The chain links TRBV19 to TRBJ2-4; 9 bases agree with TRBD2. Trimming cost V 3 bases and J 6 bases; bases outside gene matches: 9. CDR1 LNHDA and CDR2 SQIVND come from the germline V gene (reference sequence). CDR3 length equals 16 residues.

The genes are TRBV6-1 and TRBJ2-6; 9 bases match TRBD2. CDR3 length: 15 amino acids. V trimming: 10 bases; J trimming: 4 bases; junction bases outside the gene matches: 8. Germline CDR1 is MNHNS and CDR2 is SASEGT. CDR3 DNA sequence: TGTGCCACGAGGCGGGGGGGATCAGGGGCCAACGTCCTGACTTTC. Translating gives CATRRGGSGANVLTF.

The chain is built from TRBV2 and TRBJ1-1; D is ambiguous. Germline V gene data show CDR1 as SNHLY and CDR2 as FYNNEI. CDR3 length equals 13 residues. The ends were cut back, 6 bases at V and 5 bases at J, with 13 bases in the middle. The CDR3 DNA reads TGTGCCAGCAGATACATGGTAGGTACTGAAGCTTTCTTT. Its protein product is CASRYMVGTEAFF.

Points on this clone: One junction end disagrees with the germline gene, perhaps due to a read error. The chain carries TRBV19 and TRBJ2-7, with D hard to call. The germline V gene has CDR1 LNHDA and CDR2 SQIVND (reference sequence). CDR3 size: 13 residues. The CDR3, as DNA: TGTGCCAGTAGTCTAGACTCCACTTACGAGCAGTACTTC. Its translation: CASSLDSTYEQYF.

V gene TRBV5-4 combines with J gene TRBJ1-5, with D hard to call. Germline V lookup: CDR1 SGHNT, CDR2 YYREEE (reference sequence). The CDR3 consists of 13 residues. The V end was cut by 2 bases, the J end by 7 bases, with 10 bases between. The CDR3 loop is CASSLGGRQPQHF. Here the CDR3 DNA reads TGTGCCAGCAGCTTAGGCGGTAGGCAGCCCCAGCATTTT. The full variable domain, rest sourced from reference TRBV5-4 and TRBJ1-5, is ETGVTQSPTHLIKTRGQQVTLRCSSQSGHNTVSWYQQALGQGPQFIFQYYREEENGRGNFPPRFSGLQFPNYSSELNVNALELDDSALYLCASSLGGRQPQHFGDGTRLSIL.

This rearrangement joins TRBV2 to TRBJ1-6, with D possibly being TRBD1 (5 bases). The ends were cut back, 2 bases at V and 0 bases at J, with 8 bases in the middle. This CDR3 spans 16 amino acids. CDR1 is SNHLY, CDR2 FYNNEI, per germline. The CDR3 nucleotides read TGTGCCAGCAGTGAAAGGGGTAGCTCCTATAATTCACCCCTCCACTTT. It codes for CASSERGSSYNSPLHF.

The table lists this clone with many counts. The rearrangement uses TRBV7-9 and TRBJ1-1; a possible D gene is TRBD1 (6 bases). This CDR3 is built from 16 residues. Germline V gene sequence: CDR1 SEHNR, CDR2 FQNEAQ (reference sequence). The V end was cut by 5 bases, the J end by 3 bases, with 19 bases between. CDR3 amino acids: CASSHSRGGWDTEAFF. For the CDR3, the DNA is TGTGCCAGCAGCCACTCAAGGGGGGGCTGGGACACTGAAGCTTTCTTT.

The chain joins TRBV5-1 to TRBJ2-3; 7 positions match TRBD1. V lost 3 bases and J lost 5; bases outside the gene matches: 0. The CDR3 is made up of 12 amino acids. Germline V gene sequence: CDR1 SGHRS, CDR2 YFSETQ. CDR3 amino acids: CASSWTGDTQYF. In DNA, the CDR3 is TGCGCCAGCAGCTGGACAGGAGATACGCAGTATTTT.

This chain uses TRBV28 with TRBJ1-2; D unclear. Germline V lookup: CDR1 MDHEN, CDR2 SYDVKM. The V end lost 2 bases, the J end lost 5 bases, and 12 bases lay between the germline ends. This CDR3 has 14 amino acids. CDR3 in amino acids: CASSLRQTLYGYTF. CDR3 nucleotide sequence: TGTGCCAGCAGTTTAAGGCAAACATTATATGGCTACACCTTC.

The rearrangement joins TRBV5-4 to TRBJ1-1; 8 bases line up with TRBD1. The CDR3 sequence is 14 residues long. The ends lost 4 bases at V and 5 bases at J; junction bases unmatched: 7. Germline V gene sequence: CDR1 SGHNT, CDR2 YYREEE (reference sequence). CDR3 amino acids: CASSPRQGRTEAFF. As DNA, the CDR3 is TGTGCCAGCAGCCCTAGACAGGGGCGGACTGAAGCTTTCTTT.